Shown below are 23 T cell receptor beta chains from a single sample sequenced in a study of CD8 T cells in ankylosing spondylitis. From the 5' RACE reads, TCRdb called clonotypes with MiXCR, one entry per CDR3 protein. The sample has about 100,000 distinct CDR3 sequences; 24% are singletons. Sequenced input: synovial fluid, either unsorted or a sorted T cell fraction (not recorded which). The receptors originated from a male donor with ankylosing spondylitis.

V and J are TRBV20-1 and TRBJ2-7; D is possibly TRBD1 (6 bases). Germline V gene sequence: CDR1 DFQATT, CDR2 SNEGSKA (reference sequence). Trimming cost V 0 bases and J 5 bases, with 20 bases left between them. CDR3 length equals 16 residues. This CDR3 reads CSARDRGNRVRNEQYF. The CDR3 DNA reads as TGCAGTGCTAGAGATCGGGGTAACAGGGTTCGTAACGAGCAGTACTTC.

The gene calls are TRBV20-1 and TRBJ2-3; D gene unclear. The length of the CDR3 is 15 residues. Trimming took 6 bases from V and 0 from J, leaving 16 bases between them. Germline loops: CDR1 DFQATT, CDR2 SNEGSKA (reference sequence). Here the CDR3 DNA reads TGCAGTGCGACCGACCCGAGACGAAGCACAGATACGCAGTATTTT. Its protein product is CSATDPRRSTDTQYF.

A few counts support this clonotype. In nucleotides, the CDR3 is TGTGCCAGCAGTAGGGACTATTCATACGAGCAGTACTTC. Its protein is CASSRDYSYEQYF. The chain combines TRBV12-3 or TRBV12-4 with TRBJ2-7; 7 bases agree with TRBD2. V gave up 5 bases and J gave up 4 bases; unmatched junction bases: 5. This CDR3 has 13 amino acids.

The gene calls are TRBV10-3 and TRBJ1-5; D remains ambiguous. Germline V gene lookup returns CDR1 ENHRY and CDR2 SYGVKD. The length of the CDR3 is 16 residues. Trimming took off 3 bases at V and 0 bases at J, with 12 bases between the two ends. The CDR3 loop is CAISEGGAYSNQPQHF. The DNA for the CDR3 is TGTGCCATCAGTGAAGGTGGAGCCTATAGCAATCAGCCCCAGCATTTT.

The J gene is TRBJ2-1, the V gene TRBV3-1; D may be TRBD1 (5 bases). Germline CDR1 LGHDT, CDR2 YNNKEL (reference sequence). V dropped 6 bases and J dropped 0 bases, with 15 bases sitting between them. CDR3 length: 16 residues. CDR3 coding DNA: TGTGCCAGCAGTCAATGGGGCACGAGCTCCTACAATGAGCAGTTCTTC. Amino acids: CASSQWGTSSYNEQFF.

This clonotype has more than one count but fewer than ten. The chain links TRBV6-1 to TRBJ1-1, with D possibly being TRBD1 (5 bases). V lost 6 bases and J 5 bases, leaving 13 bases between the germline ends. The CDR3 runs to 13 residues. Per germline, CDR1 MNHNS and CDR2 SASEGT. CDR3 amino acids: CASRGLSRTEAFF. The CDR3 DNA reads TGTGCCAGCAGGGGGCTGAGTAGGACTGAAGCTTTCTTT.

This clonotype has a handful of counts. The rearrangement uses TRBV20-1 and TRBJ2-1; no definite D call. CDR3 length: 14 amino acids. Germline V lookup: CDR1 DFQATT, CDR2 SNEGSKA (reference sequence). With 7 bases removed from V and 1 base from J, the gap between germline ends came to 14 bases. DNA of the CDR3: TGCAGTGTCACCCACCCCTATTCCTACAATGAGCAGTTCTTC. Its translation is CSVTHPYSYNEQFF.

This sequence joins TRBV25-1 and TRBJ1-6; D not resolved. Germline V lookup: CDR1 MGHDK, CDR2 SYGVNS. The CDR3 is made up of 15 amino acids. With 5 bases removed from V and 6 bases from J, the gap between germline ends came to 14 bases. CDR3: CASSPKLDGNSPLHF. The CDR3 bases are TGTGCCAGCAGTCCGAAGCTCGATGGTAATTCACCCCTCCACTTT. Variable domain in full (rest from reference TRBV25-1 and TRBJ1-6): EADIYQTPRYLVIGTGKKITLECSQTMGHDKMYWYQQDPGMELHLIHYSYGVNSTEKGDLSSESTVSRIRTEHFPLTLESARPSHTSQYLCASSPKLDGNSPLHFGNGTRLTVT.

The chain recombines TRBV9 with TRBJ1-6, with a weak D call TRBD1 (6 bases). The CDR3 contains 14 residues. The germline V gene has CDR1 SGDLS and CDR2 YYNGEE. Trimming cost V 6 bases and J 8 bases, with 15 bases left between them. CDR3 nucleotides: TGTGCCAGCAACCTAGGGGGGTGGGATTCACCCCTCCACTTT. Its protein product is CASNLGGWDSPLHF.

The sample holds many counts of this clonotype. This rearrangement joins TRBV7-2 to TRBJ2-1; no definite D call. V shed 2 bases and J shed 9 bases, with 17 bases lying between them. The CDR3 length is 15 residues. In germline, CDR1 is SGHTA, CDR2 FQGNSA. Here the CDR3 reads CASSLSAASGGEQFF. As DNA, the CDR3 is TGTGCCAGCAGCTTATCAGCCGCCAGTGGTGGTGAGCAGTTCTTC. Filled out from reference TRBV7-2 and TRBJ2-1, the complete variable domain reads GAGVSQSPSNKVTEKGKDVELRCDPISGHTALYWYRQSLGQGLEFLIYFQGNSAPDKSGLPSDRFSAERTGGSVSTLTIQRTQQEDSAVYLCASSLSAASGGEQFFGPGTRLTVL.

This clonotype was found once. The V and J genes are TRBV12-1 and TRBJ1-4; the D call TRBD1 from the table was never checked on the DNA. TRBV12-1 is given as a pseudogene. The CDR3 covers 16 residues. The CDR3 loop reads CAGGPDRDATNEKLFF. The CDR3 bases are TGTGCCGGCGGCCCCGACAGGGATGCAACTAATGAAAAACTGTTTTTT.

The table lists this clonotype with a few counts. The rearrangement links TRBV27 to TRBJ2-7, with TRBD2 identical over 12 bases. Germline CDR1 MNHEY, CDR2 SMNVEV (reference sequence). The CDR3 contains 15 residues. The trim removed 5 bases at V and 3 bases at J, leaving 5 bases unmatched. The CDR3 region has the DNA TGTGCCAGCAGTCAACTAGCGGGAGGCTACTACGAGCAGTACTTC. Its protein product is CASSQLAGGYYEQYF.

This clonotype was counted a few times. The rearrangement joins TRBV6-5 to TRBJ2-3, with TRBD2 matching over 8 bases. V was clipped by 0 bases and J by 1 base; unmatched bases: 6. Germline V gives CDR1 MNHEY, CDR2 SVGAGI. The CDR3 runs to 17 residues. CDR3 nucleotides: TGTGCCAGCAGTTACTCGTGGTCGGGAGGGCGCACAGATACGCAGTATTTT. Protein: CASSYSWSGGRTDTQYF.

This clonotype has at least ten counts. The CDR3 protein is CASTGQHLNSPLHF. CDR3 coding DNA: TGTGCCAGCACGGGACAGCACCTTAATTCACCCCTCCACTTT. The genes are TRBV6-1 and TRBJ1-6; TRBD1 matches 7 bases. The germline V gene has CDR1 MNHNS and CDR2 SASEGT. Germline trimming cut 7 bases from V and 6 bases from J; bases unmatched to any gene: 6. The CDR3 is 14 residues long.

This chain joins TRBV20-1 and TRBJ2-1, with 8 bases that match TRBD2. The CDR3 sequence is 14 residues long. Trimming at V came to 6 bases and at J to 8 bases, leaving 12 bases not matched to a gene. Germline assignment: CDR1 DFQATT and CDR2 SNEGSKA (reference sequence). The CDR3 here is CSAETGLGKDEQFF. Written as DNA, the CDR3 is TGCAGTGCGGAGACGGGACTAGGGAAAGATGAGCAGTTCTTC.

The chain combines TRBV4-2 with TRBJ2-7; 7 positions match TRBD2. J gave up 5 bases and V 4 bases, and 11 bases lay outside the gene matches. The CDR3 length is 15 residues. Germline V lookup: CDR1 LGHNA, CDR2 YNFKEQ. This chain's CDR3 is CASSPSGGQLDEQYF. The DNA of the CDR3 is TGTGCCAGCAGCCCTAGCGGCGGACAACTCGACGAGCAGTACTTC.

V and J are TRBV2 and TRBJ2-1; 8 bases match TRBD2. With V trimmed by 4 bases and J by 10 bases, 9 bases remained unmatched. CDR3 length: 14 residues. Germline values: CDR1 SNHLY, CDR2 FYNNEI. Written as DNA, the CDR3 is TGTGCCAGCAGTGCTGACGGGAGGGCCGCCGAGCAGTTCTTC. Translation gives CASSADGRAAEQFF. Full variable domain (remainder filled in from reference TRBV2 and TRBJ2-1): EPEVTQTPSHQVTQMGQEVILRCVPISNHLYFYWYRQILGQKVEFLVSFYNNEISEKSEIFDDQFSVERPDGSNFTLKIRSTKLEDSAMYFCASSADGRAAEQFFGPGTRLTVL.

The J gene is TRBJ1-5, the V gene TRBV28, with 9 bases that match TRBD1. The CDR3 covers 15 residues. Trimming cost V 4 bases and J 4 bases; bases outside gene matches: 5. Germline V gene lookup returns CDR1 MDHEN and CDR2 SYDVKM. The CDR3 here is CASSSPQGANQPQHF. For the CDR3, the DNA is TGTGCCAGCAGTTCCCCACAGGGGGCAAATCAGCCCCAGCATTTT.

This clonotype was seen only a few times. The V and J genes are TRBV5-5 and TRBJ2-3; 10 bases fit TRBD2. The CDR3 has 14 residues. Germline trimming cut 2 bases from V and 5 bases from J; bases unmatched to any gene: 2. The germline CDR1 and CDR2 sequences are SGHKS and YYEKEE (reference sequence). CDR3 amino acids: CASSFRLAGDTQYF. The DNA of the CDR3 is TGTGCCAGCAGCTTTAGACTAGCGGGAGATACGCAGTATTTT.

This clonotype was observed many times. The chain recombines TRBV14 with TRBJ1-4, with unresolved D. Between the trimmed V and J ends, which lost 3 bases and 10 bases, there was a span of 6 bases. The CDR3 is 11 amino acids. Germline V gives CDR1 SGHDN, CDR2 FVKESK. The CDR3 reads CASSQGGKLFF. The CDR3 nucleotides read TGTGCCAGCAGCCAGGGAGGAAAACTGTTTTTT.

This chain connects TRBV19 to TRBJ2-3; D gene uncertain. Germline CDR1 reads LNHDA; CDR2 reads SQIVND (reference sequence). The CDR3 has 16 residues. Deletions cut 5 bases from V and 4 bases from J, with 19 bases between. The CDR3 DNA is TGTGCCAGTAGTCCTTACCCCACTCTAGGATCAGATACGCAGTATTTT. The encoded protein is CASSPYPTLGSDTQYF.

This clonotype was seen many times. V and J are TRBV29-1 and TRBJ1-1; TRBD1 agrees at 9 bases. The junction had 4 bases not matched to a gene; V was cut back by 5 bases and J by 0 bases. Germline V lookup: CDR1 SQVTM, CDR2 ANQGSEA. CDR3 length equals 14 residues. CDR3 in amino acids: CSVQTGGVNTEAFF. For the CDR3, the DNA is TGCAGCGTTCAGACAGGGGGAGTGAACACTGAAGCTTTCTTT.

In nucleotides, the CDR3 is TGCAGTGGGGGGGACAGAGGATACGAGCAGTACTTC. Translation gives CSGGDRGYEQYF. The rearrangement links TRBV20-1 to TRBJ2-7, with a weak D call TRBD1 (7 bases). This CDR3 region has 12 residues. Germline V gene data show CDR1 as DFQATT and CDR2 as SNEGSKA (reference sequence). V was pared by 7 bases and J by 4 bases, with 14 bases between.